This T cell receptor (beta chain) was obtained from a study of Graves' ophthalmopathy and Graves' hyperthyroidism listed by TCRdb under 2018. Study-level background: Hyperthyroidism was considered stable if no progression to ophthalmopathy occurred within 18 months of follow-up. For independent validation, a separate cohort was made up of 18 hyperthyroidism patients plus 17 patients who later progressed from hyperthyroidism to ophthalmopathy. T-cell repertoires of thyroid tissue and blood were compared in 5 or 6 hyperthyroidism patients. In total, 135 blood samples were TCR-sequenced: some 40 ophthalmopathy, about 75 hyperthyroidism and approximately 17 hyperthyroidism-to-ophthalmopathy patients. To tell Graves' ophthalmopathy apart from Graves' hyperthyroidism, and to predict which patients would progress to ophthalmopathy, the study relied on TCR beta repertoire signatures. Following sample collection, hyperthyroidism patients were given methimazole at a starting dose of 30 mg daily, and ophthalmopathy patients were given high-dose intravenous methylprednisolone. To explore V-J signatures that distinguish ophthalmopathy from hyperthyroidism, a discovery set of around 100 patients was enrolled, made up of 43 with ophthalmopathy and around 57 with stable hyperthyroidism.

Results and caveats for the whole study, not just this receptor: Most of the expanded thyroid clonotypes with a frequency above 0.001 were also detected in blood, and it was suggested that the thyroid immune response may be reflected by blood repertoires. Sample size was not statistically predetermined, and group allocation was not concealed from the investigators. Ophthalmopathy was separated from stable hyperthyroidism by the 13-signature model with around 89% sensitivity and about 81% specificity in cross-validation and with 80%/75% in the test set. In validation, the model predicted ophthalmopathy progression with 55% to 71% sensitivity and about 73% specificity; roughly 12 predicted patients were CT-confirmed with GO in a median of about 6.2 months.

This clonotype was observed at least ten times. The antigen it binds to is not known. No per-base quality is available; no much larger clone lies one base away. The V end loses 7 bases and the J end loses 5 bases, and a stretch of 11 bases separates them. Including cysteine and phenylalanine, the CDR3 has 13 amino acids. Left in the record is the CDR3 DNA by itself, 39 bases read in frame from the first base. For repertoire sequencing, TCR beta CDR3 regions were amplified from RNA transcripts. The first round of RT-PCR was done with HTBI primers and the Qiagen OneStep RT-PCR kit, and was followed by a second round of multiplex PCR, then size selection and purification. Libraries were sequenced paired-end with 100 bp reads on an Illumina HiSeq2000. The authors' analysis ran thus. SOAPnuke was used to process the reads, throwing out any read that had adapters, had uncalled bases, had a mean Phred below 15, or lacked an exact constant-primer or identifier match. High-quality paired reads were merged with COPE v1.2.5. Clonotypes were defined as unique nucleotide sequences and were aligned to IMGT TRB V, D and J references using MiTCR v1.1. Analysis was restricted to V-J combinations with a frequency above 0.0001, which covered just over 98% of repertoires. For each V-J combination, a TCR clonal expansion and chaos score was defined as F50 clonal expansion divided by the chaos observed in the TCRdist matrix. Welch's t-statistics and random forest were used to narrow the features down to roughly twelve V-J combinations, which were then fed into a naive Bayes classifier. Thyroid-blood repertoire similarity was quantified with the Morisita-Horn index. TCRdb reanalyzed the raw reads on its own, using fastp at Q25 for trimming and MiXCR for clone calling, and kept in-frame beta chains. All rows with the same CDR3 protein become a single entry with the most common DNA and genes. TCRdb, rather than the study authors, made the V and J calls. Here the sample has about 1.2 million distinct CDR3 sequences; less than 45% occur a single time. Around 10% of the sample comes from the top ten.

Hyperthyroidism patients were newly diagnosed, with disease duration under 2 months, and aged 18 to 65 years. Patients with other autoimmune diseases, uncontrolled infections, pregnancy or lactation were excluded from the study. Clinical symptoms, serum thyroxine, TRAb, thyroid ultrasound and orbital computed tomography were used for diagnosis. Total RNA was extracted with Trizol reagent and quality-checked on an Agilent 2100 Bioanalyzer. Sequenced sample: peripheral blood or thyroid tissue (not recorded which). The chain is assembled from TRBV12-3 or TRBV12-4 and TRBJ2-2; the D gene is unclear. The TCR was taken from an adult man with Graves' hyperthyroidism. The sequence in DNA is TGTGCCAGCACACGGTCGGGTACCGGGGAGCTGTTTTTT. The resulting protein is CASTRSGTGELFF.